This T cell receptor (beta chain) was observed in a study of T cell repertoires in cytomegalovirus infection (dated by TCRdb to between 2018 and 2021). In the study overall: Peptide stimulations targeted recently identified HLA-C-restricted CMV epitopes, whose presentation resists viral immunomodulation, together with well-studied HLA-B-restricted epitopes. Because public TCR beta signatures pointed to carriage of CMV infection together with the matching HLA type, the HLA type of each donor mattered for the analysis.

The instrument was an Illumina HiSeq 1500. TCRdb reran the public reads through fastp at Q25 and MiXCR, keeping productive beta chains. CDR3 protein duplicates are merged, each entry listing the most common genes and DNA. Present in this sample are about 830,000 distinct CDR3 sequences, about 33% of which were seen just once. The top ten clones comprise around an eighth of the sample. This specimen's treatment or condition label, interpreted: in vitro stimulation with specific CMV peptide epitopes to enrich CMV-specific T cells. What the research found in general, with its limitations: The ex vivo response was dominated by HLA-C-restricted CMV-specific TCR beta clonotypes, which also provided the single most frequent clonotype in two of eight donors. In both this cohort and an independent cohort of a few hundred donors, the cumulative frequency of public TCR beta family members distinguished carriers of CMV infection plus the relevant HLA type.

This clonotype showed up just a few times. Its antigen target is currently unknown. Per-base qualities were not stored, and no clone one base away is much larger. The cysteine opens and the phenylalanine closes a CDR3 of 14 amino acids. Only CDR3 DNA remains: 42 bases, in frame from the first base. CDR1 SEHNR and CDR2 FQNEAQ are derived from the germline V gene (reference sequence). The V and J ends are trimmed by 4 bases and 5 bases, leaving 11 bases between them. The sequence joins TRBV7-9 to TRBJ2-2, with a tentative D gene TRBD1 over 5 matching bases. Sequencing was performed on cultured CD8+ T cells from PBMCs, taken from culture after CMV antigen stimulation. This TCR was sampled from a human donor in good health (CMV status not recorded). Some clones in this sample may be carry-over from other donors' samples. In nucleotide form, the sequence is TGTGCCAGCAGCTCGACAGCCGGAACCGGGGAGCTGTTTTTT. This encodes CASSSTAGTGELFF.